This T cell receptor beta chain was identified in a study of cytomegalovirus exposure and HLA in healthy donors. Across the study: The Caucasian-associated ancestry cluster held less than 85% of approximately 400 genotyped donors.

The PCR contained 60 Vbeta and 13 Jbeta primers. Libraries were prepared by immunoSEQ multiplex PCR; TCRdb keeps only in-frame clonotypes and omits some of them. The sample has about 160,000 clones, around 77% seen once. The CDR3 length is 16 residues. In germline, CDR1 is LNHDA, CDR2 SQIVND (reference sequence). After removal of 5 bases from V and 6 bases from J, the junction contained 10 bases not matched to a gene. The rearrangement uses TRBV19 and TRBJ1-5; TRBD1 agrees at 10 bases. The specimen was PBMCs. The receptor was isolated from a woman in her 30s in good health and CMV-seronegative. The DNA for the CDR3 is TGTGCCAGTAGTCCAAGGACAGGGGGAAGGGGTCAGCCCCAGCATTTT. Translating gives CASSPRTGGRGQPQHF.